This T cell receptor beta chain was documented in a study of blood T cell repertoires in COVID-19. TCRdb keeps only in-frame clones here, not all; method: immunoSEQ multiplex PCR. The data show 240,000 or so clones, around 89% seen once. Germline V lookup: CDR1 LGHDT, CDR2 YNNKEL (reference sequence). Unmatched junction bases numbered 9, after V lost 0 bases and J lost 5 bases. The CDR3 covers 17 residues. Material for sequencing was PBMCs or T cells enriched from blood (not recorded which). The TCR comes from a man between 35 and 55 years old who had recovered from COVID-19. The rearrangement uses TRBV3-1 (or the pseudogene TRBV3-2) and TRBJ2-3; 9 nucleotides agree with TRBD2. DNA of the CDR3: TGTGCCAGCAGCCAAGAGTGGGTAGCGGGAGTCGTAGATACGCAGTATTTT. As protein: CASSQEWVAGVVDTQYF.